Listed below are T cell receptor beta chains from one sample, sequenced in a study of cytomegalovirus exposure and HLA in healthy donors. Assay used: immunoSEQ multiplex PCR; TCRdb lists only in-frame clones, some missing. The sample holds about 170,000 clones, around 80% seen once. The sample comprised PBMCs. These receptors originate from a woman in her forties or fifties in good health and CMV-seropositive. Both conserved end residues are part of each CDR3. A D gene is named only where the DNA matches it firmly. Clone size is shown for a subset of rows, as once, few, many or a class of expanded clone.

V gene: TRBV15
clone size: few
D gene: -
J gene: TRBJ2-1
CDR3 DNA: TGTGCCACCAGCAGAGCTCCCCTAAATGAGCAGTTCTTC
CDR3 protein: CATSRAPLNEQFF

V gene: TRBV7-8
clone size: -
D gene: TRBD2
J gene: TRBJ2-1
CDR3 DNA: TGTGCCAGCAGCTCAGGACTAGCGGGAACTGAGCAGTTCTTC
CDR3 protein: CASSSGLAGTEQFF

V gene: TRBV27
clone size: few
D gene: -
J gene: TRBJ1-1
CDR3 DNA: TGTGCCAGCAGTCCCACACAGGGCTCCACTGAAGCTTTCTTT
CDR3 protein: CASSPTQGSTEAFF

V gene: TRBV28
clone size: -
D gene: TRBD1
J gene: TRBJ1-2
CDR3 DNA: TGTGCCAGCAGGTCCGGGACAGGGGGCACTTATTATGGCTACACCTTC
CDR3 protein: CASRSGTGGTYYGYTF

V gene: TRBV4-2
clone size: -
D gene: TRBD2
J gene: TRBJ2-7
CDR3 DNA: TGTGCCAGCAGCCAAGAGGTTGGGACTAGCGGGAGGGGAACCTACGAGCAGTACTTC
CDR3 protein: CASSQEVGTSGRGTYEQYF

V gene: TRBV9
clone size: -
D gene: -
J gene: TRBJ2-3
CDR3 DNA: TGTGCCAGCAGCGTAGGCGACAGGTCGGGTACAGATACGCAGTATTTT
CDR3 protein: CASSVGDRSGTDTQYF

V gene: TRBV16
clone size: -
D gene: -
J gene: TRBJ2-1
CDR3 DNA: TGTGCCAGCAGCCAGACTAGTCCCTCAGGCAATGAGCAGTTCTTC
CDR3 protein: CASSQTSPSGNEQFF

V gene: TRBV27
clone size: -
D gene: TRBD2
J gene: TRBJ2-7
CDR3 DNA: TGTGCCAGCAGTTCTGCGGGGGGGTTAAGCTCCTACGAGCAGTACTTC
CDR3 protein: CASSSAGGLSSYEQYF

V gene: TRBV6-5
clone size: -
D gene: -
J gene: TRBJ2-5
CDR3 DNA: TGTGCCAGCAGTTCCGGGACATGGTCTGGAGAGACCCAGTACTTC
CDR3 protein: CASSSGTWSGETQYF

V gene: TRBV7-8
clone size: few
D gene: TRBD1
J gene: TRBJ2-3
CDR3 DNA: TGTGCCAGCAGCTCATTTGGACAGGGTTTGACGCAGTATTTT
CDR3 protein: CASSSFGQGLTQYF

V gene: TRBV28
clone size: -
D gene: -
J gene: TRBJ1-2
CDR3 DNA: TGTGCCAGCAGTTCTACACAGAAGGGCTACACCTTC
CDR3 protein: CASSSTQKGYTF

V gene: TRBV28
clone size: -
D gene: -
J gene: TRBJ1-2
CDR3 DNA: TGTGCCAGCAGTTTATCAGGGCGTCGGGGCTACACCTTC
CDR3 protein: CASSLSGRRGYTF

V gene: TRBV6-6
clone size: -
D gene: -
J gene: TRBJ2-2
CDR3 DNA: TGTGCCAGCAGCCCGACTAGACTTAACACCGGGGAGCTGTTTTTT
CDR3 protein: CASSPTRLNTGELFF

V gene: TRBV5-5
clone size: -
D gene: TRBD2
J gene: TRBJ2-1
CDR3 DNA: TGTGCCAGCAGCTCCCTAGCGGGACCGATTAATGAGCAGTTCTTC
CDR3 protein: CASSSLAGPINEQFF

V gene: TRBV9
clone size: -
D gene: -
J gene: TRBJ2-2
CDR3 DNA: TGTGCCAGCAGCGTAGGAGGGAGGGGACAAACCACCGGGGAGCTGTTTTTT
CDR3 protein: CASSVGGRGQTTGELFF

V gene: TRBV6-6
clone size: -
D gene: -
J gene: TRBJ2-1
CDR3 DNA: TGTGCCAGCAGGACAGGACAGAATAACAATGAGCAGTTCTTC
CDR3 protein: CASRTGQNNNEQFF

V gene: TRBV21-1
clone size: -
D gene: -
J gene: TRBJ2-5
CDR3 DNA: TGTGCCAGAGCGGGCCGACTAAAAGAGACCCAGTACTTC
CDR3 protein: CARAGRLKETQYF

V gene: TRBV13
clone size: -
D gene: -
J gene: TRBJ2-3
CDR3 DNA: TGTGCCAGCAGAAAATCAGGGGCTCGAACCTCAGATACGCAGTATTTT
CDR3 protein: CASRKSGARTSDTQYF

V gene: TRBV29-1
clone size: -
D gene: -
J gene: TRBJ2-1
CDR3 DNA: TGCAGCGTTGAACGGGGGGTGACAGGGGACGATGAGCAGTTCTTC
CDR3 protein: CSVERGVTGDDEQFF

V gene: TRBV19
clone size: -
D gene: -
J gene: TRBJ1-3
CDR3 DNA: TGTGCCAGTAGTCTCGGACAGCTCGGAAACACCATATATTTT
CDR3 protein: CASSLGQLGNTIYF

V gene: TRBV6-6
clone size: -
D gene: -
J gene: TRBJ2-1
CDR3 DNA: TGTGCCAGCAGTTATGTGGCTAGCCTGTACAATGAGCAGTTCTTC
CDR3 protein: CASSYVASLYNEQFF

V gene: TRBV7-3
clone size: -
D gene: -
J gene: TRBJ1-1
CDR3 DNA: TGTGCCAGCAGCTTACTTCCGGGAGGGGGAAAGGGAGCTTTCTTT
CDR3 protein: CASSLLPGGGKGAFF

V gene: TRBV7-2
clone size: -
D gene: -
J gene: TRBJ1-2
CDR3 DNA: TGTGCCAGCAGCTTAGCGCGGGGGGTCTGGGGCTACACCTTC
CDR3 protein: CASSLARGVWGYTF

V gene: TRBV7-4
clone size: -
D gene: -
J gene: TRBJ1-3
CDR3 DNA: TGTGCCAGCAGGAGAAGCAGGGCGCCCGGATATTTT
CDR3 protein: CASRRSRAPGYF

V gene: TRBV21-1
clone size: -
D gene: -
J gene: TRBJ2-7
CDR3 DNA: TGTGCCAGCAGTCCCCAGGCACAGGGGGTCTCCCACGAGCAGTACTTC
CDR3 protein: CASSPQAQGVSHEQYF

V gene: TRBV4-3
clone size: -
D gene: TRBD1
J gene: TRBJ2-1
CDR3 DNA: TGCGCCAGCAGCCAAGTGGTCGGGGGACAGGGGGGTAATGAGCAGTTCTTC
CDR3 protein: CASSQVVGGQGGNEQFF

V gene: TRBV7-2
clone size: -
D gene: -
J gene: TRBJ2-2
CDR3 DNA: TGTGCCAGCAGCGCCGCGGGGCGGGCCGGGGAGCTGTTTTTT
CDR3 protein: CASSAAGRAGELFF